This is a list of T cell receptor beta chains from one sample in a study of T cell changes during pregnancy in multiple sclerosis. The protocol was immunoSEQ multiplex PCR, while the TCRdb copy is restricted to in-frame clones and leaves out a portion. The table records about 20,000 clones, more than 85% of them present only once. The sample consisted of CD4+ T cells from peripheral blood mononuclear cells, taken after pregnancy. The receptors here all came from a female donor in good health, enrolled as a control in a pregnancy study. The CDR3 runs from the conserved cysteine through the conserved F or W. The size of a clone is reported for some rows only, either as once, few or many, or as a class for expanded clones.

v_call	j_call	cdr3_length	clone_size	cdr3_aa
TRBV28	TRBJ2-7	13	-	CASSSGLTYEQYF
TRBV19	TRBJ2-2	15	-	CASIGGSRNTGELFF
TRBV7-9	TRBJ1-1	13	-	CASSWRDRGVYSF
TRBV7-2	TRBJ2-3	13	-	CASSLLSVDTQYF
TRBV9	TRBJ2-5	18	once	CASSVGLAGGPSGETQYF
TRBV11-3	TRBJ2-5	14	-	CASSLAASVETQYF
TRBV7-3	TRBJ2-1	20	-	CASSQPGTSGGKSSYNEQFF
TRBV5-4	TRBJ2-7	14	once	CASSFGGTPYEQYF
TRBV27	TRBJ2-7	13	-	CASSFYESPEQYF
TRBV18	TRBJ2-1	17	-	CASSPLIAGGPGNEQFF
TRBV18	TRBJ2-7	15	-	CASSPGGIGTYEQYF
TRBV30	TRBJ1-2	15	-	CAWSVPRGPGYGYTF
TRBV29-1	TRBJ2-3	14	-	CSVGPSLSTDTQYF
TRBV7-9	TRBJ2-1	16	once	CASSPRGGTGNNEQFF
TRBV29-1	TRBJ2-7	12	-	CSARTGGYEQYF